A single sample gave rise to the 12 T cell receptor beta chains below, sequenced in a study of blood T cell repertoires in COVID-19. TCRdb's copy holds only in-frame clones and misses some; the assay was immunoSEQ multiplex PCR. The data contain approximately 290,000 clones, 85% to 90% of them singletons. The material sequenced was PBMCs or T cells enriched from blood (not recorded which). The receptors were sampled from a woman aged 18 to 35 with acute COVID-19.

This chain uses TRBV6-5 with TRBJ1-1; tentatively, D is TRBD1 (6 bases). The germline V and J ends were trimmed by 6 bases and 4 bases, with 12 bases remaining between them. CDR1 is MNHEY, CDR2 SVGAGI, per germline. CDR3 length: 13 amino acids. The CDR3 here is CASSPRGATEAFF. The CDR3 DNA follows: TGTGCCAGCAGCCCCCGGGGGGCCACTGAAGCTTTCTTT.

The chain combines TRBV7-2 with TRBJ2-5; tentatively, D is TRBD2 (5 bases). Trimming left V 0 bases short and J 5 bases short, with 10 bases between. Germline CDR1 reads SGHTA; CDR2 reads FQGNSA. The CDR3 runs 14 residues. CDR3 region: CASSLAYSGETQYF. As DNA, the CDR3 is TGTGCCAGCAGCTTAGCGTATTCGGGGGAGACCCAGTACTTC.

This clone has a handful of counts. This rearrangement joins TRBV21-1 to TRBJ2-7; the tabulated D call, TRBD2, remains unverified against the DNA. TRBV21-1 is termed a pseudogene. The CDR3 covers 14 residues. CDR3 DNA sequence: TGTGCCAGCCGGGGGAGCGGGAGTAGATACGAGCAGTACTTC. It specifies CASRGSGSRYEQYF.

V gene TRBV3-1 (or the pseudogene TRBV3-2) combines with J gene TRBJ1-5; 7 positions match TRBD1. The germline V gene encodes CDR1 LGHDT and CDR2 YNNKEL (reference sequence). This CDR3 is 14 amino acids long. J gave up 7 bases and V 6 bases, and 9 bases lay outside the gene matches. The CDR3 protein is CASSPSSGGQPQHF. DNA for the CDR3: TGTGCCAGCAGTCCAAGCTCAGGGGGGCAGCCCCAGCATTTT.

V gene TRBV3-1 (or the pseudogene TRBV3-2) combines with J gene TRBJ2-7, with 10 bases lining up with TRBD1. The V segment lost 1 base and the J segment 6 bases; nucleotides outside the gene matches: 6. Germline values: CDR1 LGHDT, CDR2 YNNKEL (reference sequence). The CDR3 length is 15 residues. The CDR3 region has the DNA TGTGCCAGCAGCCAAGTAGGGACAGGGGTGGGCGAGCAGTACTTC. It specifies CASSQVGTGVGEQYF.

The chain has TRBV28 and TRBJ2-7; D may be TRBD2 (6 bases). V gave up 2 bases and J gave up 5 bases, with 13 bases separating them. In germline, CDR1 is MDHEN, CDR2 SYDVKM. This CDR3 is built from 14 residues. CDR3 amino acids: CASSLRREKHEQYF. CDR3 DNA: TGTGCCAGCAGTTTACGACGGGAGAAACACGAGCAGTACTTC.

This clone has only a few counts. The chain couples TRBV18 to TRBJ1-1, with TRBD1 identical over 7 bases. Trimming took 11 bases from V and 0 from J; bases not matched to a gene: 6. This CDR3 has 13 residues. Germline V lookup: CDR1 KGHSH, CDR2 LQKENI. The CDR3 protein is CASTGQMNTEAFF. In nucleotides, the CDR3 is TGTGCCTCGACAGGGCAGATGAACACTGAAGCTTTCTTT.

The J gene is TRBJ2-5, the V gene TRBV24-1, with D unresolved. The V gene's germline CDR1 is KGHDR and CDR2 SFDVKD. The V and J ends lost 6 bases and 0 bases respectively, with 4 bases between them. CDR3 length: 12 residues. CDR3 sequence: CATSSNQETQYF. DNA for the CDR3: TGTGCCACCAGTTCAAACCAAGAGACCCAGTACTTC.

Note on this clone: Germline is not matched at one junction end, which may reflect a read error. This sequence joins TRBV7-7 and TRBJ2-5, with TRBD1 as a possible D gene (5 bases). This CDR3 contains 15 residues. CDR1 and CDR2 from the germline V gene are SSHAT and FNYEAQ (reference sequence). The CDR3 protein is CASSLGGANQETQYF. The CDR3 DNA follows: TGTGCTAGCAGCTTAGGTGGGGCTAACCAAGAGACCCAGTACTTC. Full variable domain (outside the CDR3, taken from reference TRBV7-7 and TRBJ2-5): GAGVSQSPRYKVTKRGQDVTLRCDPISSHATLYWYQQALGQGPEFLTYFNYEAQPDKSGLPSDRFSAERPEGSISTLTIQRTEQRDSAMYRCASSLGGANQETQYFGPGTRLLVL.

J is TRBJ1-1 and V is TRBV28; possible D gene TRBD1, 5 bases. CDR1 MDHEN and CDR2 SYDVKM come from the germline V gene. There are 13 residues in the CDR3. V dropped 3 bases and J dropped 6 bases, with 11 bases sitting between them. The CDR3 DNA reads TGTGCCAGCAGTTTTCCCAGGGCGGCTGAAGCTTTCTTT. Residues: CASSFPRAAEAFF.

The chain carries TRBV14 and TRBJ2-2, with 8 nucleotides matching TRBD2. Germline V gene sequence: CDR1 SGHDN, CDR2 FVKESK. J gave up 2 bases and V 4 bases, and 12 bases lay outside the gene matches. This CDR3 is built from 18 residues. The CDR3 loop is CASSLFHRLAGNTGELFF. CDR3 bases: TGTGCCAGCAGCCTTTTCCATAGGCTAGCGGGTAACACCGGGGAGCTGTTTTTT.

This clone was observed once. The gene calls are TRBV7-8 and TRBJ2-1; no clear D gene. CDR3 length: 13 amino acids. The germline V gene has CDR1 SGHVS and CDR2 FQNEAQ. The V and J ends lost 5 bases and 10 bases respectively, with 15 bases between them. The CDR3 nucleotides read TGTGCCAGCAGCCCAGCCCCCCAGCGAGAGCAGTTCTTC. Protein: CASSPAPQREQFF.